Reported below is one T cell receptor (beta chain). TCRdb's table, derived via immunoSEQ multiplex PCR, lists solely in-frame clones and lacks some. The data hold 55,000 to 80,000 clones, with roughly 68% observed a single time. The source of the sample is a study of blood T cell repertoires in COVID-19. The germline V and J ends were trimmed by 3 bases and 4 bases, with 12 bases remaining between them. This CDR3 region has 14 residues. Per germline, CDR1 KGHSH and CDR2 LQKENI. The TCR sequence derives from a woman of 80 years or more with acute or convalescent COVID-19. Sequencing was carried out using peripheral blood. The V and J genes are TRBV18 and TRBJ1-1, with D tentatively TRBD1 (5 bases). As DNA, the CDR3 is TGTGCCAGCTCACCGGCCAGGGCCGGCACTGAAGCTTTCTTT. The encoded protein is CASSPARAGTEAFF.